These 5 T cell receptor beta chains originate from one sample sequenced in a study of monozygotic twins with inflammatory bowel disease. TCRdb reprocessed the 5' RACE reads; each CDR3 protein has one entry and no DNA is given. The sample yields approximately 400,000 distinct CDR3 sequences, of which the top ten take up less than 2.5%. Sequencing input: blood. These receptors were collected from a human donor with ulcerative colitis or Crohn's disease, or a healthy co-twin of an affected twin (not recorded which).

The J gene is TRBJ2-6, the V gene TRBV3-1. Germline CDR1 is LGHDT and CDR2 is YNNKEL (reference sequence). The CDR3 runs to 16 residues. This chain's CDR3 is CASSHGSISGANVLTF.

The J gene is TRBJ2-5, the V gene TRBV7-9; TCRdb's assignment of TRBD2 cannot be checked, as there is no DNA. CDR3 length: 15 residues. Per germline, CDR1 SEHNR and CDR2 FQNEAQ (reference sequence). This chain's CDR3 is CASSSRTSGQETQYF.

This chain links TRBV6-2 or TRBV6-3 with TRBJ2-1; the TCRdb call, TRBD2, lacks DNA for checking. Looked up from germline, CDR1 is MNHEY and CDR2 is SVGEGT. The CDR3 sequence is 13 residues long. Here the CDR3 reads CATLAGTYNEQFF.

The CDR3 protein is CASSPETRETQYF. The V gene is TRBV7-8, the J gene TRBJ2-5; TCRdb names TRBD1, which stays unverified in the absence of DNA. Germline values: CDR1 SGHVS, CDR2 FQNEAQ. There are 13 residues in the CDR3.

This chain connects TRBV5-1 to TRBJ2-3; TCRdb calls TRBD1, which cannot be checked without DNA. Per germline, CDR1 SGHRS and CDR2 YFSETQ. The CDR3 contains 16 residues. The CDR3 protein is CASSLSGAPRTDTQYF.